Described below is a single T cell receptor beta chain sequence and its context. As yet, its antigen is unknown. The sample belongs to a study of OX40 agonist ivuxolimab in advanced cancers. Study-wide points: The CD4+ and CD8+ T cells in the blood had expanded clonally by week 6 at 0.1 to 3.0 mg/kg. CD8+ T cells showed, on average, more clonal expansion than CD4+ cells.

TCRdb's copy holds only in-frame clones and misses some; the assay was immunoSEQ multiplex PCR. The repertoire holds tens of thousands of clones, with 84% as singletons. CDR3 length equals 14 residues. Germline lookup yields CDR1 LNHNV and CDR2 YYDKDF (reference sequence). V trimming: 5 bases; J trimming: 1 base; junction bases outside the gene matches: 4. Sequencing used CD4+ or CD8+ T cells sorted from blood, obtained in a trial of the OX40 agonist ivuxolimab. This sequence was found in an adult with an advanced solid tumor such as melanoma, head and neck, liver or kidney cancer. This chain links TRBV15 with TRBJ2-5; 7 positions match TRBD1. CDR3 sequence reads: CATSRDRRQETQYF. In nucleotides, the CDR3 is TGTGCCACCAGCCGGGACAGACGCCAAGAGACCCAGTACTTC.